The rows below give T cell receptor beta chains drawn from one sample of a study of post-analysis software for immune sequencing data. TCRdb processed the PCR reads anew with MiXCR; each CDR3 protein has one entry. The repertoire holds about 770,000 distinct CDR3 sequences, 40% to 55% seen once, with roughly 4.5% in the top ten. The sequencing sample was made of blood. Receptor source: a girl aged 10 to 17 with multiple sclerosis. Each CDR3 is given with its conserved first and last residue. The D gene is left open where the match is weak. Clone size is shown for a subset of rows, as once, few, many or a class of expanded clone.

d_gene	v_gene	abundance	j_gene	CDR3aa	CDR3nt
TRBD2	TRBV7-3	-	TRBJ2-5	CASSLREGGTQYF	TGTGCCAGCAGCTTAAGGGAGGGCGGGACCCAGTACTTC
-	TRBV18	few	TRBJ1-5	CASSYGASNQPQHF	TGTGCCAGCTCATATGGAGCTAGCAATCAGCCCCAGCATTTT
-	TRBV29-1	-	TRBJ2-1	CSVAYEYNEQFF	TGCAGCGTTGCCTACGAATACAATGAGCAGTTCTTC
-	TRBV20-1	few	TRBJ2-7	CSVRRGVLYEQYF	TGCAGTGTGAGGAGGGGGGTACTCTACGAGCAGTACTTC
-	TRBV4-1	-	TRBJ2-4	CANSQDKNIQYF	TGCGCCAACAGCCAAGACAAAAACATTCAGTACTTC
TRBD2	TRBV20-1	few	TRBJ2-7	CSALGLAASYEQYF	TGCAGTGCTCTAGGACTAGCGGCCTCCTACGAGCAGTACTTC
TRBD2	TRBV29-1	few	TRBJ2-3	CSTNPSGRTDTQYF	TGCAGCACAAACCCTAGCGGACGCACAGATACGCAGTATTTT
TRBD1	TRBV5-1	-	TRBJ2-5	CASSSGQVRETQYF	TGCGCCAGCAGCTCGGGACAGGTTAGAGAGACCCAGTACTTC
TRBD1	TRBV27	-	TRBJ1-2	CASSSRILVGDRDYGYTF	TGTGCCAGCAGTTCCCGCATACTAGTGGGGGACAGGGACTATGGCTACACCTTC
TRBD2	TRBV3-1	many	TRBJ2-1	CASSPLAGGKEQFF	TGTGCCAGCAGCCCCTTAGCGGGAGGGAAAGAGCAGTTCTTC
TRBD2	TRBV29-1	once	TRBJ2-1	CSVDLTSVGNEQFF	TGCAGCGTTGATCTGACTAGCGTTGGAAATGAGCAGTTCTTC
-	TRBV28	-	TRBJ2-7	CASTHGGGTGYEQYF	TGTGCCAGCACCCATGGGGGCGGGACCGGCTACGAGCAGTACTTC
-	TRBV20-1	-	TRBJ1-3	CSARDVPGPAAGNTIYF	TGCAGTGCTAGAGATGTACCTGGCCCGGCGGCCGGAAACACCATATATTTT
-	TRBV7-2	few	TRBJ2-7	CASSPRQLNTYSARDSTYF	TGTGCCAGCAGCCCCCGACAGCTAAATACTTACTCGGCGAGGGATAGTACGTACTTC
-	TRBV7-6	-	TRBJ2-1	CASLSAPYNEQFF	TGTGCCAGCCTTTCTGCTCCCTACAATGAGCAGTTCTTC
TRBD2	TRBV7-6	-	TRBJ2-7	CASSLAGAGGSYEQYF	TGTGCCAGCAGCTTAGCGGGGGCGGGGGGCTCCTACGAGCAGTACTTC
TRBD1	TRBV10-3	few	TRBJ2-1	CAISESADRFNEQFF	TGTGCCATCAGTGAGTCAGCGGACAGGTTCAATGAGCAGTTCTTC
-	TRBV29-1	-	TRBJ1-1	CSVGTTNTEAFF	TGCAGCGTTGGAACGACTAACACTGAAGCTTTCTTT
TRBD1	TRBV12-3/TRBV12-4	-	TRBJ2-5	CASRIFRDRGQETQYF	TGTGCCAGCAGGATCTTCCGGGACAGGGGGCAAGAGACCCAGTACTTC
-	TRBV6-2/TRBV6-3	few	TRBJ2-5	CASSYLRWETQYF	TGTGCCAGCAGTTACTTACGATGGGAGACCCAGTACTTC
-	TRBV4-2	few	TRBJ1-2	CASSQGQNDNYGYTF	TGTGCCAGCAGCCAAGGGCAGAACGATAACTATGGCTACACCTTC
TRBD2	TRBV5-1	-	TRBJ2-7	CASSSGTTSSYEQYF	TGTGCCAGCAGCTCCGGGACTACGAGCTCCTACGAGCAGTACTTC
-	TRBV20-1	few	TRBJ2-1	CSARDLAINEQFF	TGCAGTGCTAGAGACCTAGCAATCAATGAGCAGTTCTTC
-	TRBV12-5	once	TRBJ2-7	CASGLVTYRDAQFTSYEQYF	TGTGCTAGTGGTTTGGTAACCTACCGAGACGCTCAATTCACATCCTACGAGCAGTACTTC
TRBD2	TRBV11-2	-	TRBJ2-7	CASSPLAGDWDEQYF	TGTGCCAGCAGCCCACTAGCGGGAGATTGGGACGAGCAGTACTTC
-	TRBV27	few	TRBJ2-7	CASSFLGNYEQYF	TGTGCCAGCAGTTTCTTGGGAAACTACGAGCAGTACTTC
-	TRBV2	few	TRBJ1-2	CASSVQASLSYTF	TGTGCCAGCAGTGTTCAGGCGTCGCTGAGCTACACCTTC
-	TRBV20-1	-	TRBJ2-4	CSAMRPGLAKNIQYF	TGCAGTGCTATGCGACCGGGGTTAGCCAAAAACATTCAGTACTTC
-	TRBV4-3	-	TRBJ2-2	CASSQGGSERNTGELFF	TGCGCCAGCAGCCAAGGTGGTAGTGAACGGAACACCGGGGAGCTGTTTTTT
TRBD1	TRBV19	-	TRBJ2-1	CASSTKTGAVSNEQFF	TGTGCCAGTAGTACAAAAACAGGGGCGGTCTCCAATGAGCAGTTCTTC
-	TRBV7-2	-	TRBJ1-5	CASSLDRGSGQPQHF	TGTGCCAGCAGCTTAGATCGGGGTTCCGGTCAGCCCCAGCATTTT
TRBD2	TRBV7-6	-	TRBJ2-3	CASSLSASGSTDTQYF	TGTGCCAGCAGCTTATCGGCTAGCGGTAGCACAGATACGCAGTATTTT
TRBD1	TRBV6-5	-	TRBJ1-2	CASSYSDRGLPGYTF	TGTGCCAGCAGTTACTCCGACAGGGGGCTACCTGGCTACACCTTC
-	TRBV7-2	-	TRBJ2-5	CASSPTKGRGNPNERYF	TGTGCCAGCAGCCCCACCAAGGGGCGCGGGAACCCCAACGAGCGGTACTTC
-	TRBV13	few	TRBJ1-5	CASSLGTGLQPQHF	TGTGCCAGCAGCTTAGGGACAGGTTTGCAGCCCCAGCATTTT
-	TRBV6-5	few	TRBJ2-7	CASSYGSEQYF	TGTGCCAGCAGTTACGGTTCCGAGCAGTACTTC
-	TRBV28	-	TRBJ2-1	CASSRSPGGYNEQFF	TGTGCCAGCAGTCGGTCCCCTGGTGGTTACAATGAGCAGTTCTTC
TRBD1	TRBV10-2	-	TRBJ2-7	CASSNGTDVAYEQYF	TGCGCCAGCAGCAACGGGACAGACGTAGCCTACGAGCAGTACTTC
TRBD2	TRBV7-2	-	TRBJ2-4	CASSLKREGHRNIQYF	TGTGCCAGCAGCTTGAAGCGGGAGGGCCATCGGAACATTCAGTACTTC
-	TRBV2	-	TRBJ2-3	CARTDTQSSTDTQYF	TGTGCCAGGACCGACACCCAGTCTAGCACAGATACGCAGTATTTT
-	TRBV10-3	once	TRBJ2-5	CAISESRIEEAQYF	TGTGCCATCAGTGAGTCCAGGATAGAGGAGGCCCAGTACTTC
-	TRBV29-1	-	TRBJ2-1	CSVFQVSYNEQFF	TGCAGCGTTTTCCAGGTCTCCTACAATGAGCAGTTCTTC
-	TRBV6-6	few	TRBJ2-5	CASSYPGEGETQYF	TGTGCCAGCAGTTACCCCGGCGAGGGAGAGACCCAGTACTTC
TRBD1	TRBV15	few	TRBJ2-1	CATSRDYQGQQTYNEQFF	TGTGCCACCAGCAGAGATTACCAGGGACAGCAGACTTACAATGAGCAGTTCTTC
-	TRBV9	few	TRBJ2-7	CASSVGGPPSYEQYF	TGTGCCAGCAGCGTAGGAGGTCCCCCCTCCTACGAGCAGTACTTC
TRBD2	TRBV7-3	-	TRBJ2-1	CASSSSLAAPYNEQFF	TGTGCCAGCAGCTCCTCCCTAGCGGCCCCCTACAATGAGCAGTTCTTC
-	TRBV7-8	few	TRBJ2-7	CASSLVGNSYEQYF	TGTGCCAGCAGCTTAGTAGGGAACAGCTACGAGCAGTACTTC
TRBD2	TRBV20-1	-	TRBJ2-3	CSAQLAGSTDTQYF	TGCAGTGCTCAGCTAGCGGGGTCCACAGATACGCAGTATTTT
TRBD2	TRBV20-1	-	TRBJ2-4	CSASKTSGRAYTKNIQYF	TGCAGTGCTAGCAAGACTAGCGGGAGGGCCTATACCAAAAACATTCAGTACTTC
-	TRBV20-1	-	TRBJ1-1	CSAQTGPTEAFF	TGCAGTGCTCAAACCGGGCCCACTGAAGCTTTCTTT
-	TRBV11-2	-	TRBJ2-7	CASSFYDYEQYF	TGTGCCAGCAGCTTCTACGACTACGAGCAGTACTTC
TRBD2	TRBV29-1	-	TRBJ2-3	CSARTSLTSGRTDTQYF	TGCAGCGCCCGAACCTCCCTGACTAGCGGGAGGACAGATACGCAGTATTTT
-	TRBV21-1	few	TRBJ1-5	CASSTSNQPQHF	TGTGCCAGCAGCACTAGCAATCAGCCCCAGCATTTT
-	TRBV24-1	few	TRBJ2-7	CATRSGDSYEQYF	TGTGCCACCAGGTCGGGCGACTCCTACGAGCAGTACTTC
TRBD1	TRBV5-6	-	TRBJ2-3	CASRAFSRGTLTDTQYF	TGTGCCAGCAGGGCCTTTTCCAGGGGGACCCTCACAGATACGCAGTATTTT